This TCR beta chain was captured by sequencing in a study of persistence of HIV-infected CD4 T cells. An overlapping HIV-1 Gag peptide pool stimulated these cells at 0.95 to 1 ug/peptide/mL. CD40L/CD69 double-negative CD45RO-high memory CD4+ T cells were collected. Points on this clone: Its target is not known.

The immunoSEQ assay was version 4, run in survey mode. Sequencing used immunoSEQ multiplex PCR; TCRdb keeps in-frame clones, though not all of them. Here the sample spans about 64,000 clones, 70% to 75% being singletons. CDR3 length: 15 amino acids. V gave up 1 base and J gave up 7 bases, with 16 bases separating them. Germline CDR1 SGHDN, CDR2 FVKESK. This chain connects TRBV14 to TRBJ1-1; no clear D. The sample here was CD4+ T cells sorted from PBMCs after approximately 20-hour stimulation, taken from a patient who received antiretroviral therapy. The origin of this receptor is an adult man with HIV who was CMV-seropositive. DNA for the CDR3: TGTGCCAGCAGCCAAGGGGAGACTGTTCGGGGTGAAGCTTTCTTT. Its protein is CASSQGETVRGEAFF.